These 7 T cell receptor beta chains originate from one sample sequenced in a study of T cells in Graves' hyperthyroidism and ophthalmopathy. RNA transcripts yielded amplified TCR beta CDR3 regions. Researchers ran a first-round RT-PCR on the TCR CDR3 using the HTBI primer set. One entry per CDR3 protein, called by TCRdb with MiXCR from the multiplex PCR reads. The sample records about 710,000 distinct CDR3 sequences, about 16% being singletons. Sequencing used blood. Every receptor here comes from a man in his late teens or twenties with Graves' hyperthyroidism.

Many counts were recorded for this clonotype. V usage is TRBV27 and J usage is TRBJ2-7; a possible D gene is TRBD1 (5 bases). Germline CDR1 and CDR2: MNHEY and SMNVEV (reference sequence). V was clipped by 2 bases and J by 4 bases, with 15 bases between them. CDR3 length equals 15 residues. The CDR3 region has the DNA TGTGCCAGCAGTTTAGGGGCAGGGCAGCAATACGAGCAGTACTTC. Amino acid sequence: CASSLGAGQQYEQYF.

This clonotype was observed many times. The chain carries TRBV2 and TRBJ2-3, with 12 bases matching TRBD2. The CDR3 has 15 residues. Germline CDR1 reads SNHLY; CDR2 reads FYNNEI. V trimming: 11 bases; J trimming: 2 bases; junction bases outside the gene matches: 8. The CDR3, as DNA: TGTGCCTGCCAACTAGCGGGAGGTTTCACAGATACGCAGTATTTT. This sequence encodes CACQLAGGFTDTQYF.

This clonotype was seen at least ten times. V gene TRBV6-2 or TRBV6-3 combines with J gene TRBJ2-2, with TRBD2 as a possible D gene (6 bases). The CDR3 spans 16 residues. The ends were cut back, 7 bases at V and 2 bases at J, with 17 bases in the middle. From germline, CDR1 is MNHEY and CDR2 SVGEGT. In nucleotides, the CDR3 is TGTGCCAGCATTCCGGGGGAGTTTTATAACACCGGGGAGCTGTTTTTT. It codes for CASIPGEFYNTGELFF.

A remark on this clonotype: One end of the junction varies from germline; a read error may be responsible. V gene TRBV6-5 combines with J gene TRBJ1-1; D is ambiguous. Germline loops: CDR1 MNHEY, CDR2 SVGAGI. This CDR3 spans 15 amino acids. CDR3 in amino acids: CASSYSQDSDTEASF. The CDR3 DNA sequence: TGTGCCAGCAGTTACTCCCAGGACTCCGACACTGAAGCTTCCTTT.

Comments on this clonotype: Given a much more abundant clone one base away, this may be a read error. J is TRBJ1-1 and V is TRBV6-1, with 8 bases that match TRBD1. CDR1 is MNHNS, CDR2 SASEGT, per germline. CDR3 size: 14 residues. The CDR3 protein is CACSRGQVNTEAFF. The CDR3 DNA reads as TGTGCCTGCAGCAGGGGACAGGTAAACACTGAAGCTTTCTTT.

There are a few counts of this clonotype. The CDR3 protein is CAIRWTSGPEDTQYF. In nucleotides, the CDR3 is TGTGCCATCAGGTGGACTAGCGGGCCTGAGGATACGCAGTATTTT. This rearrangement joins TRBV10-3 to TRBJ2-3; 11 bases are shared with TRBD2. Germline V gene sequence: CDR1 ENHRY, CDR2 SYGVKD. V was pared by 6 bases and J by 6 bases, with 8 bases of the junction left unmatched. This CDR3 has 15 residues.

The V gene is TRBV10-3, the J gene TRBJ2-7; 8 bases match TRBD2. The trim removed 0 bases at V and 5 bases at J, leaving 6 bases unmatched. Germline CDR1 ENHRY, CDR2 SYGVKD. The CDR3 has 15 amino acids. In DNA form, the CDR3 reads TGTGCCATCAGTGAGTCAGGCGGGGGGTCCCACGAGCAGTACTTC. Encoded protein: CAISESGGGSHEQYF.